Following are 20 T cell receptor beta chains from one sample sequenced in a study of cytomegalovirus exposure and HLA in healthy donors. PCR was performed using 60 Vbeta and 13 Jbeta primers. Generated by immunoSEQ multiplex PCR, the TCRdb table keeps only in-frame clones and is missing some. The table includes 140,000 to 150,000 clones, around 90% detected once. The source material was PBMCs. These receptors all come from a woman between 40 and 55 years old in good health and CMV-seronegative.

As concerns this clone: An end of the junction differs from the germline gene, which may be a read error. This chain uses TRBV7-9 with TRBJ2-3; D is possibly TRBD2 (6 bases). Germline V gives CDR1 SEHNR, CDR2 FQNEAQ (reference sequence). The CDR3 is 15 residues long. The CDR3: CSSSLVGGRFGTQYF. CDR3 DNA: TGTTCCAGCAGCTTAGTCGGTGGGAGGTTCGGTACGCAGTATTTT.

The genes are TRBV18 and TRBJ2-1; 7 nucleotides agree with TRBD1. V lost 6 bases and J lost 6; bases outside the gene matches: 8. CDR1 is KGHSH and CDR2 is LQKENI in the germline V gene. This CDR3 is built from 14 residues. The CDR3 here is CASSPGQWLNEQFF. CDR3 DNA: TGTGCCAGCTCCCCGGGACAGTGGCTCAATGAGCAGTTCTTC.

The CDR3 region is CASTPSGMYTDTQYF. CDR3 sequence (DNA): TGCGCCAGCACCCCCAGCGGCATGTACACAGATACGCAGTATTTT. The V call is TRBV5-1, the J call TRBJ2-3; perhaps TRBD2 as D (5 bases). V lost 6 bases and J 2 bases, leaving 16 bases between the germline ends. The germline V gene has CDR1 SGHRS and CDR2 YFSETQ. The CDR3 has 15 residues.

This clone has a handful of counts. V gene TRBV9 combines with J gene TRBJ2-1; unclear D gene. The length of the CDR3 is 15 residues. The ends were cut back, 0 bases at V and 2 bases at J, with 9 bases in the middle. Germline values: CDR1 SGDLS, CDR2 YYNGEE. This CDR3 reads CASSVVDNPYNEQFF. As DNA, the CDR3 is TGTGCCAGCAGCGTAGTAGACAATCCCTACAATGAGCAGTTCTTC.

The J gene is TRBJ2-5, the V gene TRBV28; unclear D gene. With the DNA end fitting TRBJ2-7 better, the J assignment may be wrong. This CDR3 has 10 amino acids. Germline CDR1 reads MDHEN; CDR2 reads SYDVKM. CDR3 region: CASSLYEQYF. In nucleotides, the CDR3 is TGTGCCAGCAGTTTATACGAGCAGTACTTC.

This clone was detected once. The chain links TRBV6-6 to TRBJ2-2; 7 bases are shared with TRBD1. Germline V CDR1 and CDR2: MNHNY, SVGAGI (reference sequence). This CDR3 has 13 residues. V lost 5 bases, J lost 5 bases, and 2 bases stayed unmatched. The CDR3 DNA reads TGTGCCAGCAGTCTACAGGGGACCGGGGAGCTGTTTTTT. Amino acids: CASSLQGTGELFF.

The chain combines TRBV6-6 with TRBJ2-7; D call uncertain. The V end lost 6 bases, the J end lost 5 bases, and 8 bases lay between the germline ends. This CDR3 is built from 11 residues. Germline V gene sequence: CDR1 MNHNY, CDR2 SVGAGI (reference sequence). This CDR3 is CASSPYNEQYF. In DNA form, the CDR3 reads TGTGCCAGCAGCCCGTATAACGAGCAGTACTTC.

V and J are TRBV14 and TRBJ2-5; D gene ambiguous. The CDR3 is made up of 12 amino acids. Germline V gives CDR1 SGHDN, CDR2 FVKESK. The V end lost 1 base, the J end lost 6 bases, and 6 bases lay between the germline ends. The DNA of the CDR3 is TGTGCCAGCAGCCAAGGACTGCAGACCCAGTACTTC. Its protein product is CASSQGLQTQYF.

The V call is TRBV5-1, the J call TRBJ1-2; 10 bases are a match to TRBD1. Germline V lookup: CDR1 SGHRS, CDR2 YFSETQ. This CDR3 has 14 residues. Germline trimming cut 2 bases from V and 7 bases from J; bases unmatched to any gene: 5. The CDR3 protein is CASSFSGTGVGYTF. The CDR3 region has the DNA TGCGCCAGCAGCTTCTCCGGGACAGGGGTTGGCTACACCTTC.

The genes are TRBV5-4 and TRBJ2-1; possibly TRBD2 for D (6 bases). V lost 4 bases and J lost 4, with 15 bases in between. The CDR3 sequence is 15 residues long. CDR1 is SGHNT and CDR2 is YYREEE in the germline V gene (reference sequence). The CDR3 nucleotides are TGTGCCAGCAGCCCAGAGGACTATTATTACAATGAGCAGTTCTTC. This sequence encodes CASSPEDYYYNEQFF.

V is TRBV5-6 and J is TRBJ2-7; a possible D gene is TRBD1 (6 bases). The CDR3 is 17 amino acids. V dropped 4 bases and J dropped 2 bases, with 22 bases sitting between them. Looked up from germline, CDR1 is SGHDT and CDR2 is YYEEEE. The CDR3 DNA is TGTGCCAGCAGCCTGGGGGTTGGACAGCCTACGACCTACGAGCAGTACTTC. Translation gives CASSLGVGQPTTYEQYF. The full variable domain, its missing parts supplied by reference TRBV5-6 and TRBJ2-7, is DAGVTQSPTHLIKTRGQQVTLRCSPKSGHDTVSWYQQALGQGPQFIFQYYEEEERQRGNFPDRFSGHQFPNYSSELNVNALLLGDSALYLCASSLGVGQPTTYEQYFGPGTRLTVT.

The gene calls are TRBV5-4 and TRBJ2-6; 12 bases are shared with TRBD2. Losses at the gene ends were 4 bases for V and 0 bases for J; bases not matched to a gene: 8. From germline, CDR1 is SGHNT and CDR2 YYREEE (reference sequence). CDR3 length: 19 residues. The chain's CDR3 is CASSGGTSGRLSGANVLTF. CDR3 coding DNA: TGTGCCAGCAGCGGCGGGACTAGCGGGCGCCTCTCTGGGGCCAACGTCCTGACTTTC. Full variable domain (missing parts from reference TRBV5-4 and TRBJ2-6): ETGVTQSPTHLIKTRGQQVTLRCSSQSGHNTVSWYQQALGQGPQFIFQYYREEENGRGNFPPRFSGLQFPNYSSELNVNALELDDSALYLCASSGGTSGRLSGANVLTFGAGSRLTVL.

This chain links TRBV4-1 with TRBJ2-2; 8 bases are a match to TRBD1. The CDR3 totals 16 residues. The ends lost 4 bases at V and 0 bases at J; junction bases unmatched: 4. Germline V gives CDR1 MGHRA, CDR2 YSYEKL. The CDR3 DNA reads as TGCGCCAGCAGCCGGTTGGACAGGGCGAACACCGGGGAGCTGTTTTTT. Its protein product is CASSRLDRANTGELFF.

This sequence joins TRBV5-4 and TRBJ2-5; no firm D call. Trimming removed 4 bases at V and 2 bases at J, with 12 bases between. CDR1 is SGHNT, CDR2 YYREEE, per germline (reference sequence). The CDR3 covers 14 residues. CDR3 DNA sequence: TGTGCCAGCAGCGCGGCTATGCGGCAAGAGACCCAGTACTTC. Protein: CASSAAMRQETQYF.

The chain links TRBV6-5 to TRBJ1-4, with 9 bases that match TRBD1. The CDR3 length is 15 residues. The junction had 9 bases not matched to a gene; V was cut back by 2 bases and J by 11 bases. Germline V gives CDR1 MNHEY, CDR2 SVGAGI. The CDR3 sequence: CASSYRPGQGRKLFF. For the CDR3, the DNA is TGTGCCAGCAGTTACCGCCCGGGACAGGGCCGGAAACTGTTTTTT.

The gene calls are TRBV28 and TRBJ1-2, with D maybe TRBD1 (6 bases). In germline, CDR1 is MDHEN, CDR2 SYDVKM. This CDR3 has 13 amino acids. V gave up 5 bases and J gave up 4 bases, with 11 bases separating them. The CDR3 sequence is CASSDGQRYGYTF. CDR3 DNA sequence: TGTGCCAGCAGTGACGGACAGCGCTATGGCTACACCTTC.

The genes are TRBV6-1 and TRBJ2-1, with D maybe TRBD2 (6 bases). V lost 2 bases to trimming and J lost 0 bases, with 14 bases between them. CDR1 is MNHNS, CDR2 SASEGT, per germline. The CDR3 contains 17 residues. The CDR3: CASSERRDRLSYNEQFF. CDR3 nucleotide sequence: TGTGCCAGCAGTGAACGGCGGGATCGGCTCTCCTACAATGAGCAGTTCTTC.

This chain uses TRBV2 with TRBJ1-1; 8 positions match TRBD1. Germline V CDR1 and CDR2: SNHLY, FYNNEI. This CDR3 is 16 amino acids long. V shed 4 bases, J shed 4 bases, and the junction held 11 bases outside the gene matches. The CDR3 region has the DNA TGTGCCAGCAGTGGGGCGGGCCCCGGGACAGGCACTGAAGCTTTCTTT. Its translation: CASSGAGPGTGTEAFF. Combining the CDR3 with reference TRBV2 and TRBJ1-1 gives the whole variable domain EPEVTQTPSHQVTQMGQEVILRCVPISNHLYFYWYRQILGQKVEFLVSFYNNEISEKSEIFDDQFSVERPDGSNFTLKIRSTKLEDSAMYFCASSGAGPGTGTEAFFGQGTRLTVV.

The chain employs TRBV27 and TRBJ1-2; no clear D gene. Germline V gene data show CDR1 as MNHEY and CDR2 as SMNVEV (reference sequence). Trimming pared 5 bases from V and 8 bases from J, leaving 15 bases between. The CDR3 runs to 13 residues. The chain's CDR3 is CASSPNGEGGYTF. CDR3 DNA sequence: TGTGCCAGCAGTCCCAACGGGGAGGGAGGCTACACCTTC.

This sequence joins TRBV11-3 and TRBJ1-2; D gene unclear. Per the germline V gene, CDR1 is SGHNT and CDR2 is YENEEA. The V end lost 5 bases, the J end lost 4 bases, and 14 bases lay between the germline ends. This CDR3 is built from 14 residues. CDR3 in DNA: TGTGCCAGCAGCCCGGGCTCGGCGGGCTATGGCTACACCTTC. Translated, it gives CASSPGSAGYGYTF.